A selection of T cell receptor beta chains follows, all from one sample in a study of blood T cell repertoires in COVID-19. Profiled with immunoSEQ multiplex PCR; TCRdb holds only in-frame clones, not every one. The table shows about 170,000 clones, with roughly 90% occurring only once. Sequenced: PBMCs or T cells enriched from blood (not recorded which). All receptors derive from a woman aged 18-29 years who had recovered from COVID-19. Both conserved end residues are part of each CDR3. The order of the fields is J gene, D gene, clone size, V gene, CDR3 protein, CDR3 DNA. The D gene is left open where the match is weak. Part of the rows lack a size; the others show once, few, many or a class for expanded clones.

J gene: TRBJ2-3
D gene: TRBD1
clone size: .
V gene: TRBV6-1
CDR3 protein: CASSDGTESTQYF
CDR3 DNA: TGTGCCAGCAGTGACGGGACAGAGTCGACGCAGTATTTT

J gene: TRBJ2-1
D gene: TRBD2
clone size: .
V gene: TRBV7-9
CDR3 protein: CASGPSGRHEQFF
CDR3 DNA: TGTGCCAGCGGCCCTAGCGGGAGACATGAGCAGTTCTTC

J gene: TRBJ1-4
D gene: .
clone size: few
V gene: TRBV7-8
CDR3 protein: CASTKLVGGVEKLFF
CDR3 DNA: TGTGCCAGCACTAAACTCGTGGGAGGGGTTGAAAAACTGTTTTTT

J gene: TRBJ1-4
D gene: .
clone size: .
V gene: TRBV5-1
CDR3 protein: CASSFGANHEKLFF
CDR3 DNA: TGCGCCAGCAGCTTCGGAGCAAATCATGAAAAACTGTTTTTT

J gene: TRBJ2-1
D gene: TRBD2
clone size: .
V gene: TRBV7-2
CDR3 protein: CASSLEVGGRSYNEQFF
CDR3 DNA: TGTGCCAGCAGCTTAGAGGTCGGCGGGAGGTCCTACAATGAGCAGTTCTTC

J gene: TRBJ1-5
D gene: TRBD1
clone size: .
V gene: TRBV11-2
CDR3 protein: CASSLGTGYQPQHF
CDR3 DNA: TGTGCCAGCAGCTTAGGGACAGGGTATCAGCCCCAGCATTTT

J gene: TRBJ2-7
D gene: .
clone size: .
V gene: TRBV24-1
CDR3 protein: CATSEGAFRHEQYF
CDR3 DNA: TGTGCCACCAGTGAGGGGGCCTTCCGCCACGAGCAGTACTTC

J gene: TRBJ2-2
D gene: TRBD2
clone size: .
V gene: TRBV4-2
CDR3 protein: CASSQTSGRPGELFF
CDR3 DNA: TGTGCCAGCAGCCAGACTAGCGGGAGACCCGGGGAGCTGTTTTTT

J gene: TRBJ1-2
D gene: .
clone size: .
V gene: TRBV5-1
CDR3 protein: CASSFAGDGYTF
CDR3 DNA: TGCGCCAGCAGCTTTGCAGGCGATGGCTACACCTTC

J gene: TRBJ2-1
D gene: TRBD2
clone size: .
V gene: TRBV5-1
CDR3 protein: CASSELSGGTYNEQFF
CDR3 DNA: TGCGCCAGCAGCGAACTAAGCGGGGGGACCTACAATGAGCAGTTCTTC

J gene: TRBJ2-1
D gene: TRBD1
clone size: .
V gene: TRBV2
CDR3 protein: CASSAGQGAGSYNEQFF
CDR3 DNA: TGTGCCAGCAGCGCGGGACAGGGGGCAGGGTCCTACAATGAGCAGTTCTTC

J gene: TRBJ2-1
D gene: TRBD2
clone size: .
V gene: TRBV7-8
CDR3 protein: CASSPRGLAGGNEQFF
CDR3 DNA: TGTGCCAGCAGCCCGAGGGGGCTAGCGGGAGGAAATGAGCAGTTCTTC

J gene: TRBJ2-7
D gene: .
clone size: .
V gene: TRBV19
CDR3 protein: CASSIDPVGEQYF
CDR3 DNA: TGTGCCAGTAGTATAGATCCTGTCGGGGAGCAGTACTTC

J gene: TRBJ2-5
D gene: TRBD1
clone size: .
V gene: TRBV15
CDR3 protein: CATSRGRDRGETQYF
CDR3 DNA: TGTGCCACCAGCAGAGGGAGGGACAGGGGGGAGACCCAGTACTTC

J gene: TRBJ2-3
D gene: .
clone size: .
V gene: TRBV7-2
CDR3 protein: CASSLSTDTQYF
CDR3 DNA: TGTGCCAGCAGCTTGTCAACAGATACGCAGTATTTT

J gene: TRBJ2-7
D gene: TRBD1
clone size: .
V gene: TRBV28
CDR3 protein: CASSFRPDRLSYEQYF
CDR3 DNA: TGTGCCAGCAGTTTTCGGCCGGACAGGTTGTCCTACGAGCAGTACTTC

J gene: TRBJ1-4
D gene: .
clone size: .
V gene: TRBV15
CDR3 protein: CATSREGIRTNEKLFF
CDR3 DNA: TGTGCCACCAGCAGGGAGGGGATTAGAACTAATGAAAAACTGTTTTTT

J gene: TRBJ2-2
D gene: .
clone size: once
V gene: TRBV6-6
CDR3 protein: CASSYSRSVGAGELFF
CDR3 DNA: TGTGCCAGCAGTTACTCCCGTTCTGTAGGAGCCGGGGAGCTGTTTTTT

J gene: TRBJ1-2
D gene: TRBD1
clone size: .
V gene: TRBV19
CDR3 protein: CASRSGTGLSYGYTF
CDR3 DNA: TGTGCCAGTAGGTCCGGGACAGGGCTCTCCTATGGCTACACCTTC

J gene: TRBJ2-3
D gene: .
clone size: .
V gene: TRBV7-3
CDR3 protein: CASSLTAASSTDTQYF
CDR3 DNA: TGTGCCAGCAGCTTAACTGCAGCGAGTAGCACAGATACGCAGTATTTT

J gene: TRBJ1-6
D gene: TRBD1
clone size: .
V gene: TRBV6-2/TRBV6-3
CDR3 protein: CASSRGQDNSPLHF
CDR3 DNA: TGTGCCAGCAGCCGCGGACAGGACAATTCACCCCTCCACTTT

J gene: TRBJ2-7
D gene: TRBD1
clone size: .
V gene: TRBV3-1/TRBV3-2
CDR3 protein: CASSISTGTGFYEQYF
CDR3 DNA: TGTGCCAGCAGTATATCGACCGGGACAGGGTTCTACGAGCAGTACTTC

J gene: TRBJ1-5
D gene: .
clone size: .
V gene: TRBV7-9
CDR3 protein: CASSSTGNQPQHF
CDR3 DNA: TGTGCCAGCAGCTCGACAGGTAATCAGCCCCAGCATTTT

J gene: TRBJ2-1
D gene: .
clone size: .
V gene: TRBV6-5
CDR3 protein: CASSSSTRYNEQFF
CDR3 DNA: TGTGCCAGCAGTAGTAGCACTAGATACAATGAGCAGTTCTTC

J gene: TRBJ1-1
D gene: .
clone size: .
V gene: TRBV15
CDR3 protein: CATSRDWGEGVTEAFF
CDR3 DNA: TGTGCCACCAGCAGAGATTGGGGGGAAGGGGTCACTGAAGCTTTCTTT

J gene: TRBJ1-2
D gene: TRBD1
clone size: .
V gene: TRBV5-4
CDR3 protein: CASSSFQGAGGYTF
CDR3 DNA: TGTGCCAGCAGCTCATTTCAGGGGGCCGGAGGCTACACCTTC

J gene: TRBJ2-1
D gene: TRBD2
clone size: .
V gene: TRBV4-1
CDR3 protein: CASSSVPSGSSAYNEQFF
CDR3 DNA: TGCGCCAGCTCATCAGTCCCTAGCGGGAGTTCCGCCTACAATGAGCAGTTCTTC

J gene: TRBJ2-1
D gene: .
clone size: .
V gene: TRBV7-9
CDR3 protein: CASSPRTPDMGQQFF
CDR3 DNA: TGTGCCAGCAGCCCCCGGACCCCGGACATGGGCCAGCAGTTCTTC

J gene: TRBJ1-1
D gene: .
clone size: .
V gene: TRBV6-5
CDR3 protein: CASSIGSDPKQAFF
CDR3 DNA: TGTGCCAGCAGCATCGGATCAGACCCGAAACAGGCTTTCTTT

J gene: TRBJ2-1
D gene: .
clone size: .
V gene: TRBV28
CDR3 protein: CASSRADSPYNEQFF
CDR3 DNA: TGTGCCAGCAGTCGTGCGGACAGCCCCTACAATGAGCAGTTCTTC

J gene: TRBJ1-2
D gene: TRBD1
clone size: .
V gene: TRBV2
CDR3 protein: CASRNAERTGGGYTF
CDR3 DNA: TGTGCCAGCAGGAATGCCGAGAGGACAGGGGGTGGCTACACCTTC

J gene: TRBJ2-7
D gene: .
clone size: once
V gene: TRBV7-2
CDR3 protein: CASSPRGLSYEQYF
CDR3 DNA: TGTGCCAGCAGCCCCCGCGGCCTCTCCTACGAGCAGTACTTC

J gene: TRBJ1-4
D gene: .
clone size: .
V gene: TRBV28
CDR3 protein: CASKEMGGVPQKLFF
CDR3 DNA: TGTGCCAGCAAAGAAATGGGGGGGGTCCCTCAAAAACTGTTTTTT

J gene: TRBJ2-7
D gene: .
clone size: .
V gene: TRBV11-2
CDR3 protein: CASSPLAAMNEQYF
CDR3 DNA: TGTGCCAGCAGCCCACTAGCAGCTATGAACGAGCAGTACTTC

J gene: TRBJ2-2
D gene: TRBD2
clone size: few
V gene: TRBV10-3
CDR3 protein: CAISGERGATGELFF
CDR3 DNA: TGTGCCATCAGTGGAGAGCGGGGAGCCACCGGGGAGCTGTTTTTT

J gene: TRBJ2-7
D gene: TRBD2
clone size: .
V gene: TRBV18
CDR3 protein: CASSPVGGPGTSAAYEQYF
CDR3 DNA: TGTGCCAGCTCACCCGTGGGGGGGCCCGGGACTAGCGCCGCCTACGAGCAGTACTTC

J gene: TRBJ2-6
D gene: .
clone size: .
V gene: TRBV6-5
CDR3 protein: CASRADSGANVLTF
CDR3 DNA: TGTGCCAGCAGGGCCGATTCTGGGGCCAACGTCCTGACTTTC

J gene: TRBJ2-5
D gene: TRBD2
clone size: .
V gene: TRBV3-1/TRBV3-2
CDR3 protein: CASSPGGGHLGETQYF
CDR3 DNA: TGTGCCAGCAGCCCCGGGGGGGGGCACTTGGGAGAGACCCAGTACTTC

J gene: TRBJ2-3
D gene: .
clone size: .
V gene: TRBV20-1
CDR3 protein: CSAISGDTQYF
CDR3 DNA: TGCAGTGCTATTAGCGGAGATACGCAGTATTTT

J gene: TRBJ2-7
D gene: TRBD1
clone size: once
V gene: TRBV27
CDR3 protein: CASSSDRDYEQYF
CDR3 DNA: TGTGCCAGCAGTTCCGACAGGGACTACGAGCAGTACTTC

J gene: TRBJ1-6
D gene: TRBD1
clone size: once
V gene: TRBV28
CDR3 protein: CASSLIQGMGNSPLHF
CDR3 DNA: TGTGCCAGCAGTCTAATACAGGGGATGGGCAATTCACCCCTCCACTTT

J gene: TRBJ2-5
D gene: TRBD2
clone size: few
V gene: TRBV19
CDR3 protein: CASSPSSGTIQETQYF
CDR3 DNA: TGTGCCAGTAGTCCCTCTAGCGGGACGATCCAAGAGACCCAGTACTTC

J gene: TRBJ2-5
D gene: TRBD2
clone size: .
V gene: TRBV7-2
CDR3 protein: CASSLASAGGSQPHLTQYF
CDR3 DNA: TGTGCCAGCAGCTTAGCTTCGGCGGGAGGGTCCCAACCGCATCTCACCCAGTACTTC

J gene: TRBJ2-1
D gene: TRBD2
clone size: .
V gene: TRBV2
CDR3 protein: CASRLGLAVDNEQFF
CDR3 DNA: TGTGCCAGCAGATTGGGACTAGCTGTCGACAATGAGCAGTTCTTC

J gene: TRBJ2-3
D gene: TRBD1
clone size: .
V gene: TRBV6-2/TRBV6-3
CDR3 protein: CASSYTLTGIKQYF
CDR3 DNA: TGTGCCAGCAGTTACACATTGACAGGGATCAAGCAGTATTTT

J gene: TRBJ1-4
D gene: .
clone size: once
V gene: TRBV7-9
CDR3 protein: CASSPQGAPNEKLFF
CDR3 DNA: TGTGCCAGCAGCCCTCAGGGCGCACCTAATGAAAAACTGTTTTTT

J gene: TRBJ1-1
D gene: .
clone size: .
V gene: TRBV3-1/TRBV3-2
CDR3 protein: CASQDTGNTEAFF
CDR3 DNA: TGTGCCAGTCAAGACACAGGCAACACTGAAGCTTTCTTT

J gene: TRBJ2-5
D gene: TRBD2
clone size: .
V gene: TRBV4-1
CDR3 protein: CASRGRADKTQYF
CDR3 DNA: TGCGCCAGCCGCGGGAGGGCCGACAAGACCCAGTACTTC

J gene: TRBJ1-6
D gene: .
clone size: few
V gene: TRBV4-1
CDR3 protein: CASSQRGQRGSPLHF
CDR3 DNA: TGCGCCAGCAGCCAAAGAGGACAGAGGGGTTCACCCCTCCACTTT

J gene: TRBJ2-7
D gene: TRBD2
clone size: .
V gene: TRBV29-1
CDR3 protein: CSVGEGYF
CDR3 DNA: TGCAGCGTTGGGGAGGGGTACTTC

J gene: TRBJ2-3
D gene: TRBD2
clone size: .
V gene: TRBV10-3
CDR3 protein: CAIDEGGLTDTQYF
CDR3 DNA: TGTGCCATCGATGAGGGAGGGCTCACAGATACGCAGTATTTT

J gene: TRBJ2-7
D gene: TRBD1
clone size: few
V gene: TRBV5-1
CDR3 protein: CASSNDRVTYEQYF
CDR3 DNA: TGCGCCAGCAGTAACGACAGGGTGACCTACGAGCAGTACTTC

J gene: TRBJ1-5
D gene: TRBD1
clone size: .
V gene: TRBV4-3
CDR3 protein: CASSEDRGLNQPQHF
CDR3 DNA: TGCGCCAGCAGCGAAGACAGGGGGCTGAATCAGCCCCAGCATTTT

J gene: TRBJ2-2
D gene: TRBD2
clone size: .
V gene: TRBV27
CDR3 protein: CASWGGDGELFF
CDR3 DNA: TGTGCCAGCTGGGGGGGAGACGGGGAGCTGTTTTTT

J gene: TRBJ2-1
D gene: .
clone size: .
V gene: TRBV28
CDR3 protein: CASSQSDEQFF
CDR3 DNA: TGTGCCAGCAGCCAGTCCGATGAGCAGTTCTTC

J gene: TRBJ2-2
D gene: .
clone size: .
V gene: TRBV10-3
CDR3 protein: CASTPGQNTGELFF
CDR3 DNA: TGTGCATCCACCCCGGGACAAAACACCGGGGAGCTGTTTTTT

J gene: TRBJ1-4
D gene: TRBD1
clone size: .
V gene: TRBV9
CDR3 protein: CASSPPGQGSANEKLFF
CDR3 DNA: TGTGCCAGCAGCCCTCCGGGACAGGGATCGGCCAATGAAAAACTGTTTTTT